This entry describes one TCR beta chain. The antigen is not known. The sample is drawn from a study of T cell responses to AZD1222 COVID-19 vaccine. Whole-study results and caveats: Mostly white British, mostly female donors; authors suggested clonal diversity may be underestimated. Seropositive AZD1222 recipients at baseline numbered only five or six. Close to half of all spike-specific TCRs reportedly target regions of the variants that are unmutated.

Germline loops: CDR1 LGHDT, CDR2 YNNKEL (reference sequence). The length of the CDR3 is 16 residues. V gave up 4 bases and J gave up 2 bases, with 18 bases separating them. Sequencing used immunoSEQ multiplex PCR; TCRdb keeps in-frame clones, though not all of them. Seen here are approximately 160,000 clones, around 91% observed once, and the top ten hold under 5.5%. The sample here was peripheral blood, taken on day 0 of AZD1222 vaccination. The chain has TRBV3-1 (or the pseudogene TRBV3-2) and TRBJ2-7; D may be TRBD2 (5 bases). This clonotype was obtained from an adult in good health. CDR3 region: CASSPRLERLTYEQYF. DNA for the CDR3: TGTGCCAGCAGCCCCCGTTTAGAGCGGCTTACCTACGAGCAGTACTTC.